This TCR beta chain was identified in a study of shared clonotypes between healthy human individuals. Some clones are missing from TCRdb's copy, which holds only in-frame ones; the method was immunoSEQ multiplex PCR. Counted here are approximately 500,000 clones, 90% to 97% occurring once; the ten biggest clones make up about 0.057%. The CDR3 length is 12 residues. V dropped 2 bases and J dropped 8 bases, with 7 bases sitting between them. CDR1 KGHSH and CDR2 LQKENI come from the germline V gene. The sample comprised naive CD4+ T cells sorted from blood. Documented subset: CD45RA+ positively selected. V usage is TRBV18 and J usage is TRBJ1-5, with D possibly TRBD1 on 5 matching bases. This receptor was obtained from a woman aged 25 to 45 in good health. CDR3 sequence: CASSPGGEPQHF. The CDR3 DNA reads TGTGCCAGCTCACCAGGGGGAGAGCCCCAGCATTTT.